This TCR beta chain was documented in a study of T cells after yellow fever vaccination. About the research overall: Fractions containing few cells were prepared with SMART-Seq v4 Ultra Low Input. Overall study results and limits: The booster saw the reappearance of most primary-vaccination clones (about 95% CD4, around 88% CD8). Though it reached lower strength, the secondary response hit its peak faster, day 5 versus 15.

This clonotype was picked up a small number of times. Its target is not known. Researchers made TCR cDNA using 5'RACE template switching, and this step added a universal primer site and UMIs. TCRdb ran MiXCR on the 5' RACE reads and lists one entry per CDR3 protein. The sample shows about 120,000 distinct CDR3 sequences, 13% to 15% of them seen only once. This receptor was identified in a man younger than 35 who received the YFV17D yellow fever vaccine. The source material was CD8+ T cells sorted from PBMCs, sampled 5 days after the yellow fever booster vaccination.

The CDR3 loop reads CSVEAFSGQGARETQYF. CDR3 bases: TGCAGCGTTGAAGCTTTCTCCGGACAGGGGGCGCGAGAGACCCAGTACTTC. This chain joins TRBV29-1 and TRBJ2-5, with 11 bases fitting TRBD1. J gave up 4 bases and V 1 base, and 11 bases lay outside the gene matches. The CDR3 runs to 17 residues. Germline V gives CDR1 SQVTM, CDR2 ANQGSEA.